This TCR beta chain was identified in a study of T-cell reconstitution after alpha-beta-depleted transplantation in children (dated by TCRdb to 2015 to 2016). Some background on the complete study: T-cell immune reconstitution after TCRalphabeta/CD19-depleted allogeneic hematopoietic cell transplantation in children was quantitatively tracked in the study by means of TCR repertoire profiling.

Library construction relied on PCR. The sequencing machine was an Illumina HiSeq 2500. Molecular barcoding was employed in the preparation of TCR libraries, with unique molecular identifiers being used to normalize TCRbeta repertoire quantification. TCRdb reran the public reads through fastp at Q25 and MiXCR, keeping productive beta chains. Rows with one shared CDR3 protein collapse into an entry with the most common genes and DNA. The sample table contains hundreds of thousands of distinct CDR3 sequences; only one count was recorded for around a third of them. The leading ten clones occupy more than 2% of the sample. The CDR3 measures 17 amino acids from cysteine to valine. The retained sequence is limited to the CDR3, 51 bases, with the frame set at the first base. Here V drops 4 bases and J drops 0 bases, and the junction holds 12 bases not matched to any gene. Via the germline V gene, CDR1 is MRHNA and CDR2 SNTAGT.

A word on this clonotype: Its recognized antigen is unknown. The sample holds no much larger clone one base away, and base qualities are not on file.

The source material was PBMCs from the stem cell graft donor, sampled from the stem cell graft. The receptor's source is a human donor who donated a stem cell graft to a child with aplastic anemia. This sequence uses TRBV6-4 and TRBJ2-7; 7 central bases correspond to TRBD1. Read as DNA, the sequence is TGTGCCAGCAGTGCCCGACAGGGCTTAGCGATCTCCTACGAGCAGTACGTC. Protein translation: CASSARQGLAISYEQYV.